Here is one TCR beta chain with its context. Its antigen is unknown. The sample originates from a study of T-cell memory formation after mild COVID-19. Findings of the study overall: Contracting CD4+ clones lay largely in CM and EM, with CD8+ ones residing in EMRA.

The junction had 6 bases not matched to a gene; V was cut back by 6 bases and J by 1 base. The CDR3 is 15 residues long. TCRdb re-analysed the 5' RACE reads in MiXCR, keeping a single row per CDR3 protein. The table records 390,000 or so distinct CDR3 sequences, 15% to 20% of them present only once. The chain is built from TRBV12-3 or TRBV12-4 and TRBJ1-3, with 7 positions matching TRBD1. This receptor was identified in a man aged 18 to 30 who had mild COVID-19 (a few samples of this study predate the infection). Cell type and time point are not known. The sequenced sample consisted of PBMCs or a T cell subset sorted from them (not recorded which). CDR3 coding DNA: TGTGCCAGCAGCGTGGGACAGATATCTGGAAACACCATATATTTT. It translates to CASSVGQISGNTIYF.